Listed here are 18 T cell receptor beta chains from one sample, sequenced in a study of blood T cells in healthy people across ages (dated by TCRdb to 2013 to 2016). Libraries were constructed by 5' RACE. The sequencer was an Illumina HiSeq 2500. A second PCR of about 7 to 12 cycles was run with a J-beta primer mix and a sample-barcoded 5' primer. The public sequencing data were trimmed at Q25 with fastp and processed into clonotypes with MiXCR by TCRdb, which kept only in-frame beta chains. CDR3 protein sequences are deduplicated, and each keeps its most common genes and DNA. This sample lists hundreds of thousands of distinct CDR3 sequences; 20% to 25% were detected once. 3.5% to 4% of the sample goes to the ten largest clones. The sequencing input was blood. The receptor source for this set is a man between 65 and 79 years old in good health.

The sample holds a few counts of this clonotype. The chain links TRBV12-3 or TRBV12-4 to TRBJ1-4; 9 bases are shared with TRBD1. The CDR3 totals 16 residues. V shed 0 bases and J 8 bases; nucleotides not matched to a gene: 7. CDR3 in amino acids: CASSLAGTGILEKLFF. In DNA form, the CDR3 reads TGTGCCAGCAGTTTAGCCGGGACAGGGATCCTGGAAAAACTGTTTTTT.

The CDR3 region is CASSVGGGRGTEAFF. In nucleotides, the CDR3 is TGTGCCAGCAGTGTAGGAGGGGGCCGGGGCACTGAAGCTTTCTTT. The chain couples TRBV28 to TRBJ1-1; 7 positions agree with TRBD1. J was trimmed by 4 bases and V by 5 bases; bases with no gene match: 10. CDR1 and CDR2 (germline): MDHEN, SYDVKM. CDR3 length: 15 residues.

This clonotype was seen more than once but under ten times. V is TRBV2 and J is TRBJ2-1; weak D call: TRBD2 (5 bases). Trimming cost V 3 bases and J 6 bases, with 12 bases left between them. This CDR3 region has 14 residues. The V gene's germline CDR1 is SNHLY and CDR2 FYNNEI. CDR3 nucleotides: TGTGCCAGCAGTGACGGATTAGCGAGCAATGAGCAGTTCTTC. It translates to CASSDGLASNEQFF.

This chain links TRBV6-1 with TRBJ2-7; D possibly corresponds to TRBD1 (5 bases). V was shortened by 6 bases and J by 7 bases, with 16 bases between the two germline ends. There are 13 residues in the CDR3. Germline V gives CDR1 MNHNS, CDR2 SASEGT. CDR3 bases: TGTGCCAGCAGGGACGGCTACGCAGGGGAGCAGTACTTC. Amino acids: CASRDGYAGEQYF.

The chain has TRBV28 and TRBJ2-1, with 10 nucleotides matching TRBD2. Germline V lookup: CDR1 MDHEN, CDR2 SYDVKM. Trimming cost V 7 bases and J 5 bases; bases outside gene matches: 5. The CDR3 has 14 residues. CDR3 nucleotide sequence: TGTGCCAGCATGTCTAGCGGGAGTCACAATGAGCAGTTCTTC. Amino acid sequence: CASMSSGSHNEQFF.

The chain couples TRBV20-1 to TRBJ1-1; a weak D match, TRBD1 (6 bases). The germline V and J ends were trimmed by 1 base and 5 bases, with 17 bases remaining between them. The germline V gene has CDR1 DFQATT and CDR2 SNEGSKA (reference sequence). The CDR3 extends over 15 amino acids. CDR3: CSARAQSRGGTEAFF. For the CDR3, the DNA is TGCAGTGCTAGAGCCCAGTCAAGGGGGGGGACTGAAGCTTTCTTT.

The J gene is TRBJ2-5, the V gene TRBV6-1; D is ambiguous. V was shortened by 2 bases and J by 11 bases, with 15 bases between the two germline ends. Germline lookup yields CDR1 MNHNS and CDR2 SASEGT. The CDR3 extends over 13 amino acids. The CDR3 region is CASSERVIGEQYF. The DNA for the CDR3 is TGTGCCAGCAGTGAAAGGGTAATAGGTGAGCAGTACTTC.

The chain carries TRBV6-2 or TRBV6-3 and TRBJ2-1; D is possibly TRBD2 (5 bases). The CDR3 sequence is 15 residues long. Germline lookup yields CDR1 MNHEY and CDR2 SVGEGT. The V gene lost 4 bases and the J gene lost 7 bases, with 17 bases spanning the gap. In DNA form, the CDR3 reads TGTGCCAGCAGTTCCGGACCGGCGAGGAGGAATGAGCAGTTCTTC. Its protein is CASSSGPARRNEQFF.

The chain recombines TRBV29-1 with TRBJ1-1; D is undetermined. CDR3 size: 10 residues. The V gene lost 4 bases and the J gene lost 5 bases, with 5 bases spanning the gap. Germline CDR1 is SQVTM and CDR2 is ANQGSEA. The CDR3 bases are TGCAGCGTTGGATGGACTGAAGCTTTCTTT. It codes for CSVGWTEAFF.

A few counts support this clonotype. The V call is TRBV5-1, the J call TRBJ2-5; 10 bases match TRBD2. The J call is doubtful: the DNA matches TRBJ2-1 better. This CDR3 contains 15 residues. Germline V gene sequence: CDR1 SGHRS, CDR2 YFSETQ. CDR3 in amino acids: CASSLEQAGGNEQFF. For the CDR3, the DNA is TGCGCCAGCAGCTTGGAACAAGCGGGAGGGAATGAGCAGTTCTTC.

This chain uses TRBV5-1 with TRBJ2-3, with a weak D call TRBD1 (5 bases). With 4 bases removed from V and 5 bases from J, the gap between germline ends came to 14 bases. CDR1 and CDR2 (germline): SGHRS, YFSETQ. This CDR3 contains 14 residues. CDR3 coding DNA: TGCGCCAGCAGCGATCAGGGTTTTGTAGATACGCAGTATTTT. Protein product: CASSDQGFVDTQYF.

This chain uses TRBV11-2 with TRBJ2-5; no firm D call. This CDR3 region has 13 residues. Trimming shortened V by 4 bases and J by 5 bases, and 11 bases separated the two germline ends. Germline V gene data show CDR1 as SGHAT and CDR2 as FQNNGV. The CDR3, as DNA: TGTGCCAGCAGCTCCGGTGTAAAGGAGACCCAGTACTTC. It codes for CASSSGVKETQYF.

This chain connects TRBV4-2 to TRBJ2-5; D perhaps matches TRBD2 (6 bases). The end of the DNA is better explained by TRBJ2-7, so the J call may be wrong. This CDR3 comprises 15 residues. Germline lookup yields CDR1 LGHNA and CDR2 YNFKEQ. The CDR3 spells CASSQILAVTYEQYF. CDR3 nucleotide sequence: TGTGCCAGCAGCCAAATACTAGCTGTTACCTACGAGCAGTACTTC.

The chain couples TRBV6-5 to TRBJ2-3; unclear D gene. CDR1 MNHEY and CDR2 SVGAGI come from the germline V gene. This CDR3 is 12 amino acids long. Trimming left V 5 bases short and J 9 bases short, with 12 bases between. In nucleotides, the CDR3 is TGTGCCAGCAGTACCCCAAAGGGAACGCAGTATTTT. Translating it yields CASSTPKGTQYF.

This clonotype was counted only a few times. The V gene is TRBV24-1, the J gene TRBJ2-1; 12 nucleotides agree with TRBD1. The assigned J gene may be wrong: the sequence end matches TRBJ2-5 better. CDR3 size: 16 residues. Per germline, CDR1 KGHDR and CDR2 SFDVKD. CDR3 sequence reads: CATSDAGQGAGETQYF. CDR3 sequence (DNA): TGTGCCACCAGTGATGCGGGACAGGGGGCCGGGGAGACCCAGTACTTC.

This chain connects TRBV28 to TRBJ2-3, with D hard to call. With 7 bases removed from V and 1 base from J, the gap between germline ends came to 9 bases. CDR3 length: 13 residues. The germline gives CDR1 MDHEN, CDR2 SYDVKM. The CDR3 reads CASKDSRTDTQYF. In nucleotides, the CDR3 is TGTGCCAGCAAGGATTCACGCACAGATACGCAGTATTTT.

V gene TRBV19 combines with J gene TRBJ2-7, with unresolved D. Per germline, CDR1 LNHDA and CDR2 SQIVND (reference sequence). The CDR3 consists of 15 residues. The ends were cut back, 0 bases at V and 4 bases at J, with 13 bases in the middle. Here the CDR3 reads CASSIDPDPLYEQYF. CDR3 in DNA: TGTGCCAGTAGTATAGATCCGGACCCCCTATACGAGCAGTACTTC.

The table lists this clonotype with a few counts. The CDR3 region is CASSIRLAGSAPYNEQFF. The CDR3 region has the DNA TGTGCCAGCAGTATTAGACTAGCGGGAAGCGCTCCTTACAATGAGCAGTTCTTC. The rearrangement joins TRBV27 to TRBJ2-1; 11 bases line up with TRBD2. V lost 5 bases to trimming and J lost 4 bases; unmatched junction nucleotides: 13. The germline V gene encodes CDR1 MNHEY and CDR2 SMNVEV (reference sequence). This CDR3 is built from 18 residues.